This TCR beta chain was identified during a study of T-cell reconstitution after alpha-beta-depleted transplantation in children. Library preparation (for TCRbeta) was performed with unique molecular identifiers. One entry per CDR3 protein results from TCRdb running MiXCR on the PCR reads. The repertoire consists of hundreds of thousands of distinct CDR3 sequences, with roughly 13% occurring once and the leading ten covering over 2%. General study findings and limits: Newly produced T cells mostly provided counts and TCRbeta diversity after one year, as hyperexpanded clones declined.

This clonotype was detected only a few times. Its antigen is not known. The TCR was taken from a male patient under 18 who had a stem cell transplant for acute myeloid leukemia, so the T cells may come from the graft donor. The sequencing used PBMCs, mostly from graft donor cells, collected 360 days after TCRalphabeta/CD19-depleted stem cell transplant.

The CDR3 bases are TGTGCCAGCAGTGGGACCCTAAACACTGAAGCTTTCTTT. It encodes CASSGTLNTEAFF. The rearrangement joins TRBV28 to TRBJ1-1, with a possible D match to TRBD1 (5 bases). The CDR3 runs 13 residues. The V end lost 5 bases, the J end lost 2 bases, and 9 bases lay between the germline ends. The germline V gene encodes CDR1 MDHEN and CDR2 SYDVKM. The whole variable domain, remainder taken from reference TRBV28 and TRBJ1-1, is DVKVTQSSRYLVKRTGEKVFLECVQDMDHENMFWYRQDPGLGLRLIYFSYDVKMKEKGDIPEGYSVSREKKERFSLILESASTNQTSMYLCASSGTLNTEAFFGQGTRLTVV.